This T cell receptor (beta chain) was recovered during a study of cytomegalovirus exposure and HLA in healthy donors. About this clone: Its antigen is still unknown.

Findings of the study overall: Testing in vitro showed a few CMV-associated chains specific for CMV antigens. Most TCR sequences were uncommon, yet certain public TCRs appeared in many donors.

Repertoires were generated with immunoSEQ multiplex PCR, while TCRdb's copy carries only in-frame clones and drops some. Here the sample spans 150,000 or so clones, around 87% being singletons. Germline lookup yields CDR1 GTSNPN and CDR2 SVGIG (reference sequence). Trimming removed 5 bases from V and 8 bases from J; junction bases left unmatched: 2. The CDR3 spans 13 residues. Sequenced: PBMCs. The chain couples TRBV30 to TRBJ2-4, with TRBD2 matching over 14 bases. The sequence was collected from a woman aged 25 to 39 in good health and CMV-seronegative. The CDR3 DNA sequence: TGTGCCTGGGGGACTAGCGGGGGTGACATTCAGTACTTC. The encoded protein is CAWGTSGGDIQYF.